This T cell receptor beta chain appears in the sequencing data of a study of blood T cell repertoires in COVID-19. Germline lookup yields CDR1 SGHDT and CDR2 YYEEEE. There are 14 residues in the CDR3. V lost 4 bases and J lost 4; bases outside the gene matches: 6. Profiling relied on immunoSEQ multiplex PCR, and the TCRdb table lists in-frame clones only, not all of them. This table has 70,000 or so clones, around nine tenths appearing once. This receptor was taken from a man aged 45-60 years with acute or convalescent COVID-19. J is TRBJ1-2 and V is TRBV5-6; 8 bases are a match to TRBD1. Sample: peripheral blood. CDR3 in DNA: TGTGCCAGCAGCCTCCGGGACAGGTTCTATGGCTACACCTTC. Residues: CASSLRDRFYGYTF.